The next 12 T cell receptor beta chains were all read from a single sample in a study of shared clonotypes between healthy human individuals. Produced via immunoSEQ multiplex PCR; TCRdb's table is partial and in-frame only. The sample yields around 530,000 clones, roughly four fifths seen once. The sample consisted of PBMCs. Every receptor here comes from a middle-aged woman in good health. Some clones in this sample may be carry-over from other donors' samples.

The J gene is TRBJ1-1, the V gene TRBV6-5; D is possibly TRBD1 (6 bases). Trimming stripped 5 bases from V and 4 bases from J, with 14 bases between. Germline lookup yields CDR1 MNHEY and CDR2 SVGAGI. The CDR3 runs to 14 residues. This CDR3 is CASSPHRASTEAFF. In nucleotides, the CDR3 is TGTGCCAGCAGTCCCCACAGGGCTAGCACTGAAGCTTTCTTT.

A single count supports this clone. The V and J genes are TRBV4-3 and TRBJ2-7; tentative D call: TRBD1 (6 bases). The germline gives CDR1 LGHNA, CDR2 YSLEER. The CDR3 is made up of 14 amino acids. Trimming pared 0 bases from V and 3 bases from J, leaving 9 bases between. CDR3 loop: CASSQEWTDYEQYF. For the CDR3, the DNA is TGCGCCAGCAGCCAAGAGTGGACAGACTACGAGCAGTACTTC.

The V gene is TRBV30, the J gene TRBJ1-2; D unresolved. CDR1 is GTSNPN and CDR2 is SVGIG in the germline V gene (reference sequence). Deletions cut 3 bases from V and 1 base from J, with 9 bases between. This CDR3 region has 13 residues. CDR3 protein: CAWRGGFNYGYTF. CDR3 nucleotide sequence: TGTGCCTGGAGGGGTGGCTTTAACTATGGCTACACCTTC.

The V gene is TRBV6-6, the J gene TRBJ1-5; D is possibly TRBD1 (6 bases). Trimming stripped 5 bases from V and 4 bases from J, with 15 bases between. The CDR3 extends over 15 amino acids. In germline, CDR1 is MNHNY, CDR2 SVGAGI (reference sequence). The DNA for the CDR3 is TGTGCCAGCAGTACGGTATCGAGGGGGAATCAGCCCCAGCATTTT. It encodes CASSTVSRGNQPQHF.

The chain combines TRBV7-9 with TRBJ2-1; a weak D match, TRBD2 (6 bases). Germline CDR1 is SEHNR and CDR2 is FQNEAQ (reference sequence). The CDR3 runs to 16 residues. Trimming left V 5 bases short and J 1 base short, with 15 bases between. In nucleotides, the CDR3 is TGTGCCAGCAGCCCCGGCCAGGCGGGGTCCTACAATGAGCAGTTCTTC. Amino acids: CASSPGQAGSYNEQFF.

The genes are TRBV5-6 and TRBJ2-1; the match to TRBD2 covers 11 bases. The V and J ends lost 0 bases and 6 bases, in that order; junction bases with no gene match: 8. This CDR3 has 17 residues. The germline V gene has CDR1 SGHDT and CDR2 YYEEEE. CDR3 loop: CASSLVAGGLLGNEQFF. CDR3 sequence (DNA): TGTGCCAGCAGCTTGGTAGCGGGAGGGTTGCTTGGCAATGAGCAGTTCTTC.

The chain couples TRBV7-9 to TRBJ1-4; D is uncertain. The ends were cut back, 5 bases at V and 8 bases at J, with 15 bases in the middle. This CDR3 spans 14 amino acids. CDR1 and CDR2 from the germline V gene are SEHNR and FQNEAQ (reference sequence). The CDR3 sequence is CASSQVRTAEKLFF. The CDR3 DNA reads TGTGCCAGCAGCCAGGTCAGGACGGCGGAAAAACTGTTTTTT.

This chain uses TRBV7-9 with TRBJ2-7; either TRBD1 or TRBD2 may supply D (5 bases each). The V end was cut by 7 bases, the J end by 2 bases, with 15 bases between. Germline assignment: CDR1 SEHNR and CDR2 FQNEAQ (reference sequence). The length of the CDR3 is 14 residues. In nucleotides, the CDR3 is TGTGCCAGCACCCCAGCAGGGAGAACCTACGAGCAGTACTTC. Translating gives CASTPAGRTYEQYF.

The rearrangement joins TRBV9 to TRBJ2-7; the D gene is possibly TRBD2 (6 bases). Trimming shortened V by 0 bases and J by 3 bases, and 13 bases separated the two germline ends. From germline, CDR1 is SGDLS and CDR2 YYNGEE. The CDR3 covers 15 residues. CDR3 amino acids: CASSVETEGSYEQYF. CDR3 nucleotides: TGTGCCAGCAGCGTAGAGACGGAGGGGAGCTACGAGCAGTACTTC.

This clone was picked up one time. The rearrangement uses TRBV27 and TRBJ1-6; D gene ambiguous. The germline gives CDR1 MNHEY, CDR2 SMNVEV (reference sequence). The V gene lost 6 bases and the J gene lost 8 bases, with 17 bases spanning the gap. The CDR3 is 15 residues long. The CDR3 sequence is CASSPIPGWDSPLHF. CDR3 bases: TGTGCCAGCAGCCCAATACCCGGCTGGGATTCACCCCTCCACTTT.

This clone came up a few times. The V call is TRBV29-1, the J call TRBJ2-1, with D possibly TRBD2 on 6 matching bases. V was pared by 6 bases and J by 5 bases, with 20 bases between. Germline-derived CDR1 and CDR2 are SQVTM and ANQGSEA. The CDR3 extends over 15 amino acids. The CDR3 is CSVHRRGLLNNEQFF. The CDR3 DNA follows: TGCAGCGTCCACCGACGGGGACTCCTGAACAATGAGCAGTTCTTC.

This chain uses TRBV25-1 with TRBJ2-3, with D tentatively TRBD2 (5 bases). The CDR3 consists of 15 residues. Germline lookup yields CDR1 MGHDK and CDR2 SYGVNS. Trimming left V 5 bases short and J 1 base short, with 13 bases between. CDR3 nucleotide sequence: TGTGCCAGCAGTCTAGCTAGGGCGGGCACAGATACGCAGTATTTT. It translates to CASSLARAGTDTQYF.